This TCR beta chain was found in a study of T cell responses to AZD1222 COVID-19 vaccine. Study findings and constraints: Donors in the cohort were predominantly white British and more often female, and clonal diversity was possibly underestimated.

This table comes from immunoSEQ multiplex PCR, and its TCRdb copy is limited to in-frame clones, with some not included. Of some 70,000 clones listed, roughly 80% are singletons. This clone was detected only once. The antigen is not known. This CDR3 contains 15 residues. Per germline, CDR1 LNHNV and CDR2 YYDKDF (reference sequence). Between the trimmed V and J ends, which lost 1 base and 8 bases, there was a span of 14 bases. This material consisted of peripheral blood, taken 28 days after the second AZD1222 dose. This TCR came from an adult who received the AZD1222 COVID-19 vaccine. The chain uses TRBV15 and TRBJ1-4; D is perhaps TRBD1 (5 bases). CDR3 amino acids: CATSRARLGTEKLFF. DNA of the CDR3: TGTGCCACCAGCAGAGCCCGGTTGGGGACCGAAAAACTGTTTTTT.